The 25 T cell receptor beta chains below were found in one sample sequenced in a study of shared clonotypes between healthy human individuals. Sequencing used immunoSEQ multiplex PCR; TCRdb keeps in-frame clones, though not all of them. The sample includes 1.5 million to 1.9 million clones, about 98% of them seen just once. The sample consisted of naive CD4+ T cells sorted from blood. Subset described: CD45RA+ positively selected. The receptors come from a man aged 30-40 years in good health.

V is TRBV6-1 and J is TRBJ2-7; 12 nucleotides match TRBD2. The CDR3 loop spans 18 amino acids. V trimming: 1 base; J trimming: 13 bases; junction bases outside the gene matches: 20. Germline loops: CDR1 MNHNS, CDR2 SASEGT. The chain's CDR3 is CASSEVLIGLAGGPAPYF. CDR3 sequence (DNA): TGTGCCAGCAGTGAAGTTCTAATAGGGCTAGCGGGAGGGCCGGCGCCTTACTTC.

CDR3 loop: CASSFSSGVGGSEQYF. CDR3 in DNA: TGTGCCAGCAGCTTTTCCTCTGGAGTGGGAGGTTCCGAGCAGTACTTC. The chain is built from TRBV5-7 and TRBJ2-7; maybe TRBD2 (6 bases). TRBV5-7 qualifies as an ORF whose function is uncertain. The CDR3 spans 16 residues. Between the trimmed V and J ends, which lost 2 bases and 6 bases, there was a span of 21 bases.

The chain uses TRBV2 and TRBJ2-4, with D tentatively TRBD1 (5 bases). This CDR3 spans 16 amino acids. Trimming removed 4 bases from V and 8 bases from J, with 21 bases in between. Germline V gene lookup returns CDR1 SNHLY and CDR2 FYNNEI. The DNA of the CDR3 is TGTGCCAGCAGTGTCTCTCCAGGATTAGCCAGGGACATTCAGTACTTC. This codes for CASSVSPGLARDIQYF.

This chain connects TRBV5-1 to TRBJ2-2, with 9 nucleotides matching TRBD2. Per germline, CDR1 SGHRS and CDR2 YFSETQ. The trim removed 3 bases at V and 1 base at J, leaving 1 base unmatched. This CDR3 comprises 15 residues. In DNA, the CDR3 is TGCGCCAGCAGCTCAGCGGGAGGGAACACCGGGGAGCTGTTTTTT. This gives the protein CASSSAGGNTGELFF.

The chain employs TRBV27 and TRBJ2-1; weak D call: TRBD2 (6 bases). Germline V CDR1 and CDR2: MNHEY, SMNVEV (reference sequence). The CDR3 extends over 14 amino acids. V was pared by 0 bases and J by 9 bases, with 12 bases between. This CDR3 is CASSLSRREGEQFF. CDR3 nucleotides: TGTGCCAGCAGTTTATCGCGGCGGGAAGGTGAGCAGTTCTTC.

In this sample, this clone turned up once. Relative to the germline gene, one junction end is altered; a read error may explain this. The chain uses TRBV5-1 and TRBJ2-3; D gene unclear. The CDR3 loop spans 13 amino acids. CDR1 is SGHRS and CDR2 is YFSETQ in the germline V gene. CDR3 sequence: CASSSGAPETQYF. The CDR3 DNA sequence: TGCGCCAGCAGCTCGGGTGCCCCAGAGACGCAGTATTTT.

The J gene is TRBJ2-7, the V gene TRBV6-5; TRBD2 aligns across 7 bases. CDR1 is MNHEY and CDR2 is SVGAGI in the germline V gene. The ends lost 4 bases at V and 3 bases at J; junction bases unmatched: 9. There are 15 residues in the CDR3. CDR3 residues: CASSLSGTGLYEQYF. The CDR3 DNA reads TGTGCCAGCAGTTTGAGCGGGACCGGACTCTACGAGCAGTACTTC.

The genes are TRBV5-6 and TRBJ2-7; 9 bases are shared with TRBD2. Germline V gene data show CDR1 as SGHDT and CDR2 as YYEEEE. The V and J ends lost 4 bases and 1 base, in that order; junction bases with no gene match: 6. This CDR3 region has 15 residues. The CDR3 loop reads CASSPRLAGSYEQYF. The CDR3 nucleotides are TGTGCCAGCAGCCCCAGGCTAGCGGGATCCTACGAGCAGTACTTC.

The gene calls are TRBV11-1 and TRBJ1-4, with 11 bases identical to TRBD1. Germline trimming cut 5 bases from V and 11 bases from J; bases unmatched to any gene: 10. CDR3 length: 15 residues. Germline CDR1 is SGHAT and CDR2 is FQDESV (reference sequence). CDR3 DNA: TGTGCCAGCAGCCCTAAGGACAGGGGGCCTTGGAAACTGTTTTTT. Protein product: CASSPKDRGPWKLFF.

The chain is built from TRBV9 and TRBJ2-5; D uncertain. From germline, CDR1 is SGDLS and CDR2 YYNGEE. The ends were cut back, 2 bases at V and 0 bases at J, with 5 bases in the middle. This CDR3 is built from 13 residues. This CDR3 reads CASSVRYQETQYF. The DNA for the CDR3 is TGTGCCAGCAGCGTCCGGTACCAAGAGACCCAGTACTTC. The entire variable domain, with the rest obtained from reference TRBV9 and TRBJ2-5, is as follows: DSGVTQTPKHLITATGQRVTLRCSPRSGDLSVYWYQQSLDQGLQFLIQYYNGEERAKGNILERFSAQQFPDLHSELNLSSLELGDSALYFCASSVRYQETQYFGPGTRLLVL.

This clone was seen just once. CDR3 region: CASSPGVSANYGYTF. For the CDR3, the DNA is TGTGCCAGCTCACCAGGGGTTTCCGCTAACTATGGCTACACCTTC. The chain links TRBV18 to TRBJ1-2; D is unclear. The CDR3 spans 15 residues. Germline V CDR1 and CDR2: KGHSH, LQKENI. Trimming removed 2 bases from V and 0 bases from J, with 10 bases in between. Complete variable domain (other parts from reference TRBV18 and TRBJ1-2): NAGVMQNPRHLVRRRGQEARLRCSPMKGHSHVYWYRQLPEEGLKFMVYLQKENIIDESGMPKERFSAEFPKEGPSILRIQQVVRGDSAAYFCASSPGVSANYGYTFGSGTRLTVV.

The CDR3 reads CASSEGARLNTDTQYF. The CDR3 DNA sequence: TGTGCCAGCAGTGAAGGCGCCAGGCTAAACACAGATACGCAGTATTTT. J is TRBJ2-3 and V is TRBV6-1; D call uncertain. The CDR3 is 16 residues long. V gave up 1 base and J gave up 2 bases, with 13 bases separating them. Germline CDR1 and CDR2: MNHNS and SASEGT.

The V gene is TRBV6-1, the J gene TRBJ2-3; a possible D gene is TRBD2 (6 bases). Germline loops: CDR1 MNHNS, CDR2 SASEGT. The CDR3 consists of 14 residues. The V and J ends lost 8 bases and 0 bases respectively, with 12 bases between them. The DNA of the CDR3 is TGTGCCAGCGGCCGGCGGGACAGCACAGATACGCAGTATTTT. Its translation is CASGRRDSTDTQYF.

The rearrangement links TRBV6-1 to TRBJ2-3; TRBD2 agrees at 7 bases. The CDR3 length is 15 residues. V trimming: 2 bases; J trimming: 0 bases; junction bases outside the gene matches: 2. CDR1 is MNHNS and CDR2 is SASEGT in the germline V gene. The CDR3 nucleotides are TGTGCCAGCAGTGAATGGGGGGGGAGCACAGATACGCAGTATTTT. Translating gives CASSEWGGSTDTQYF.

The chain combines TRBV14 with TRBJ2-5, with 10 bases fitting TRBD1. Looked up from germline, CDR1 is SGHDN and CDR2 is FVKESK. Germline trimming cut 6 bases from V and 3 bases from J; bases unmatched to any gene: 7. The CDR3 is 15 residues long. The chain's CDR3 is CASSSTGGYEETQYF. In DNA, the CDR3 is TGTGCCAGCAGTTCGACAGGGGGCTACGAAGAGACCCAGTACTTC.

The chain uses TRBV7-9 and TRBJ2-7, with TRBD2 as a possible D gene (5 bases). CDR3 length: 15 residues. Germline values: CDR1 SEHNR, CDR2 FQNEAQ (reference sequence). With 0 bases removed from V and 2 bases from J, the gap between germline ends came to 11 bases. The CDR3: CASSLAPSQTYEQYF. The CDR3 nucleotides read TGTGCCAGCAGCTTAGCGCCTAGCCAAACCTACGAGCAGTACTTC.

Only one count was recorded for this clone. The chain combines TRBV7-9 with TRBJ1-4; maybe TRBD1 (5 bases). V gave up 5 bases and J gave up 8 bases, with 18 bases separating them. The germline V gene has CDR1 SEHNR and CDR2 FQNEAQ (reference sequence). The CDR3 length is 15 residues. As DNA, the CDR3 is TGTGCCAGCAGCCATTCAGGGCAGGGAGGGGAAAAACTGTTTTTT. It is translated as CASSHSGQGGEKLFF.

The chain has TRBV4-2 and TRBJ1-5, with D perhaps TRBD1 (6 bases). CDR1 and CDR2 (germline): LGHNA, YNFKEQ. There are 15 residues in the CDR3. Deletions cut 3 bases from V and 0 bases from J, with 9 bases between. This chain's CDR3 is CASSHPGASNQPQHF. The CDR3 bases are TGTGCCAGCAGCCATCCAGGGGCTAGCAATCAGCCCCAGCATTTT.

On this clone: Its ends do not fully match the called genes, so a read error is possible. The V gene is TRBV5-4, the J gene TRBJ2-7; 11 bases map to TRBD2. Germline V gene sequence: CDR1 SGHNT, CDR2 YYREEE (reference sequence). This CDR3 spans 18 amino acids. The CDR3 reads CASSLALAGVSQLYGQYF. The CDR3 DNA is TGTGCCAGCAGCTTGGCACTAGCGGGAGTAAGTCAACTTTACGGGCAGTACTTC.

This clone was counted once. The chain links TRBV6-1 to TRBJ1-2; D gene unclear. With 7 bases removed from V and 4 bases from J, the gap between germline ends came to 16 bases. CDR3 size: 14 residues. The germline V gene has CDR1 MNHNS and CDR2 SASEGT. CDR3 loop: CASTGGERGYGYTF. The CDR3 bases are TGTGCCAGCACCGGCGGGGAACGGGGCTATGGCTACACCTTC.

This rearrangement joins TRBV5-1 to TRBJ1-4, with 7 nucleotides matching TRBD1. The CDR3 totals 17 residues. The J segment lost 7 bases and the V segment lost 4 bases, leaving 16 bases of the junction unmatched. Germline lookup yields CDR1 SGHRS and CDR2 YFSETQ. The CDR3 sequence is CASSPSGDTGATEKLFF. The DNA of the CDR3 is TGCGCCAGCAGCCCGTCCGGGGACACAGGGGCAACTGAAAAACTGTTTTTT.

A single count supports this clone. In nucleotides, the CDR3 is TGCGCCAGCAGAGAGGGACCAATCCCCTCTGAAGCTTTCTTT. This encodes CASREGPIPSEAFF. This chain links TRBV10-2 with TRBJ1-1, with a weak D call TRBD1 (5 bases). Germline V gives CDR1 WSHSY, CDR2 SAAADI. V lost 6 bases and J lost 6, with 17 bases in between. The CDR3 length is 14 residues.

The chain couples TRBV14 to TRBJ2-7; 11 bases agree with TRBD2. The junction had 5 bases not matched to a gene; V was cut back by 1 base and J by 3 bases. CDR1 and CDR2 (germline): SGHDN, FVKESK. CDR3 length: 16 residues. In nucleotides, the CDR3 is TGTGCCAGCAGCCAAGCGACTAGCGGGATCCTCTACGAGCAGTACTTC. Its protein product is CASSQATSGILYEQYF. The full variable domain, in which reference TRBV14 and TRBJ2-7 provide the parts outside the CDR3, is EAGVTQFPSHSVIEKGQTVTLRCDPISGHDNLYWYRRVMGKEIKFLLHFVKESKQDESGMPNNRFLAERTGGTYSTLKVQPAELEDSGVYFCASSQATSGILYEQYFGPGTRLTVT.

In the case of this clone: Other DNA sequences in the same sample also yield this CDR3. The chain combines TRBV7-6 with TRBJ2-3; 10 bases map to TRBD2. Germline V gene lookup returns CDR1 SGHVS and CDR2 FNYEAQ. This CDR3 is built from 15 residues. V dropped 3 bases and J dropped 2; count of bases not matched to a gene: 2. This chain's CDR3 is CASSLGTSATDTQYF. CDR3 nucleotides: TGTGCCAGCAGCTTGGGGACTAGCGCCACAGATACGCAGTATTTT.

The chain uses TRBV7-8 and TRBJ2-7; D is perhaps TRBD1 (6 bases). The CDR3 extends over 15 amino acids. Germline values: CDR1 SGHVS, CDR2 FQNEAQ. V shed 1 base and J shed 3 bases, with 13 bases lying between them. CDR3 region: CASSLGLLDSYEQYF. Written as DNA, the CDR3 is TGTGCCAGCAGCTTAGGTCTCCTGGACAGCTACGAGCAGTACTTC.